The 2 T cell receptor beta chains given below trace back to one sample, sequenced in a study of breast tumors, draining lymph nodes, adjacent tissues (TCRdb year 2016). Receptor libraries were prepared by multiplex PCR. The instrument given in TCRdb is Illumina HiSeq 2000. TCRdb reanalyzed the raw reads on its own, using fastp at Q25 for trimming and MiXCR for clone calling, and kept in-frame beta chains. CDR3 protein duplicates are merged, each entry listing the most common genes and DNA. The sample table holds about 140,000 distinct CDR3 sequences, of which about 20% were seen once. 2.5% to 3% of the sample rests with the top ten. Lymph node samples were obtained from the axillary draining lymph nodes of breast cancer patients. The sequenced sample was axillary lymph node tissue. The receptors stem from a female donor with breast cancer. Some clones in this sample may be carry-over from other donors' samples.

This clonotype was seen at least ten times. The rearrangement links TRBV7-6 to TRBJ2-5; a possible D gene is TRBD2 (5 bases). Germline V gene sequence: CDR1 SGHVS, CDR2 FNYEAQ. The length of the CDR3 is 14 residues. V was shortened by 5 bases and J by 2 bases, with 12 bases between the two germline ends. CDR3 protein: CASSLRRGQETQYF. The CDR3 bases are TGTGCCAGCAGCCTCCGCCGGGGACAAGAGACCCAGTACTTC.

About this clonotype itself: Just one base apart from a much larger clone, this may be a read error. The genes are TRBV2 and TRBJ1-5; D is possibly TRBD1 (5 bases). The V gene's germline CDR1 is SNHLY and CDR2 FYNNEI. This CDR3 has 14 amino acids. The V end lost 6 bases, the J end lost 6 bases, and 15 bases lay between the germline ends. CDR3: CASSGEGRCQPQHF. The CDR3, as DNA: TGTGCCAGCAGCGGGGAGGGACGGTGTCAGCCCCAGCATTTT.